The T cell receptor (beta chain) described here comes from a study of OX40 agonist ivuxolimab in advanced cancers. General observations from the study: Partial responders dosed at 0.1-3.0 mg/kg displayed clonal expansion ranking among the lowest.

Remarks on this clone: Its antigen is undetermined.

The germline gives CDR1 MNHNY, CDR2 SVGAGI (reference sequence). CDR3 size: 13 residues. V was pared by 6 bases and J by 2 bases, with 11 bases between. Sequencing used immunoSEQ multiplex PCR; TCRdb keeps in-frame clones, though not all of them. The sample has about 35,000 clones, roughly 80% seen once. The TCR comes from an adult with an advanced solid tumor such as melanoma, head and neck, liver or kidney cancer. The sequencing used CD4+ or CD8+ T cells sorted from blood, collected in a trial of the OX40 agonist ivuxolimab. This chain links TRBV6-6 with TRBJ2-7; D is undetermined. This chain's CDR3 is CASRPISTYEQYF. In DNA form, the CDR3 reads TGTGCCAGCAGACCGATCTCCACCTACGAGCAGTACTTC.